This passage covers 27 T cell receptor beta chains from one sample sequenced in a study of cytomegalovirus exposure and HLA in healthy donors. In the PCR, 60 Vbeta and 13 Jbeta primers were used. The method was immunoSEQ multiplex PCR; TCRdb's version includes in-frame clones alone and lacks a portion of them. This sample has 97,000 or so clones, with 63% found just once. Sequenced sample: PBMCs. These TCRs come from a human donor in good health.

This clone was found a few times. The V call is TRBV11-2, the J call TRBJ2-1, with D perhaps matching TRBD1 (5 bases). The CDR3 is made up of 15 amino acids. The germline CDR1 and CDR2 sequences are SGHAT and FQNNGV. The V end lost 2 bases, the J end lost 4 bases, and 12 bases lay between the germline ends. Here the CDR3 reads CASSLNPGLYNEQFF. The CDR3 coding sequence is TGTGCCAGCAGCTTAAATCCAGGGCTTTACAATGAGCAGTTCTTC.

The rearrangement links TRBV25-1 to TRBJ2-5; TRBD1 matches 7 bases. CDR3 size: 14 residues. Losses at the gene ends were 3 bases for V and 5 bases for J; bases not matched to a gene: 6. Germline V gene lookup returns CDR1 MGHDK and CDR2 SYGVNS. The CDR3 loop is CASSDHGTAETQYF. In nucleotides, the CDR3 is TGTGCCAGCAGTGATCACGGGACAGCTGAGACCCAGTACTTC.

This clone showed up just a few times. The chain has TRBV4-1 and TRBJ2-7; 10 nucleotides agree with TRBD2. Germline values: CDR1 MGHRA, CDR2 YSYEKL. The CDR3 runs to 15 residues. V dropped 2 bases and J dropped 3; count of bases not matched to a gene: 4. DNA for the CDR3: TGCGCCAGCAGCCAAAGGACTAGCGGAGACTACGAGCAGTACTTC. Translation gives CASSQRTSGDYEQYF.

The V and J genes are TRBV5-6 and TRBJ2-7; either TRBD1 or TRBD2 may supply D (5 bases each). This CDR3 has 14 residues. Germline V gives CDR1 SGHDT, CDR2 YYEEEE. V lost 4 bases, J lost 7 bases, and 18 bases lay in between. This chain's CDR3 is CASSMGPRLREQYF. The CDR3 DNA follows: TGTGCCAGCAGCATGGGACCGAGACTGCGGGAGCAGTACTTC.

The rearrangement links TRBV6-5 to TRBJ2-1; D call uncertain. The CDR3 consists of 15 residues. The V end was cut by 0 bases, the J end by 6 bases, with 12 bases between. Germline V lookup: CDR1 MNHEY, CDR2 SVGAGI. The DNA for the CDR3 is TGTGCCAGCAGTTACTCTTCCCCTTTCCCCAATGAGCAGTTCTTC. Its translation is CASSYSSPFPNEQFF.

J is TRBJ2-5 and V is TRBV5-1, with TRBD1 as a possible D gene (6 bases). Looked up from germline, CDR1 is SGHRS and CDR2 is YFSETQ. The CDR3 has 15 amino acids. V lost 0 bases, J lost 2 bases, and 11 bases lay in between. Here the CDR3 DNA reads TGCGCCAGCAGCTTGGTATTTCAGGGGCAAGAGACCCAGTACTTC. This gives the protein CASSLVFQGQETQYF.

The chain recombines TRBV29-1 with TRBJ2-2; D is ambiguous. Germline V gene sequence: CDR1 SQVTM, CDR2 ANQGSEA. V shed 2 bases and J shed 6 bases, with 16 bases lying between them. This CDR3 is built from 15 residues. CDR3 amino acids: CSVESPRGQAGELFF. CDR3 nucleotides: TGCAGCGTTGAAAGTCCGCGTGGTCAGGCCGGGGAGCTGTTTTTT.

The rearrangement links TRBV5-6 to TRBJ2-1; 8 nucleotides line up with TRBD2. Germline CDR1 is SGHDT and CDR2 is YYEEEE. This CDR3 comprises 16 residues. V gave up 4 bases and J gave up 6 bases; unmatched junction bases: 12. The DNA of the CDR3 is TGTGCCAGCAGCCCGCGGGCGGGGACTAGAGGCAATGAGCAGTTCTTC. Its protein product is CASSPRAGTRGNEQFF.

CDR3 residues: CASSLRLPTGSYEQYF. The CDR3 DNA is TGTGCCAGCAGTCTACGCCTACCGACAGGTTCCTACGAGCAGTACTTC. The V gene is TRBV27, the J gene TRBJ2-7; D may be TRBD1 (6 bases). The V and J ends lost 5 bases and 1 base respectively, with 18 bases between them. The CDR3 is 16 residues long. Germline values: CDR1 MNHEY, CDR2 SMNVEV (reference sequence).

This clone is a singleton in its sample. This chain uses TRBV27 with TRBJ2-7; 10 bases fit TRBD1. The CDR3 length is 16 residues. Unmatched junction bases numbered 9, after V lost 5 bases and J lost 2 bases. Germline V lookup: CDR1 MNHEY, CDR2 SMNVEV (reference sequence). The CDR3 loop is CASSPQTGGLTYEQYF. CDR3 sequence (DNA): TGTGCCAGCAGTCCCCAGACAGGGGGCTTAACCTACGAGCAGTACTTC.

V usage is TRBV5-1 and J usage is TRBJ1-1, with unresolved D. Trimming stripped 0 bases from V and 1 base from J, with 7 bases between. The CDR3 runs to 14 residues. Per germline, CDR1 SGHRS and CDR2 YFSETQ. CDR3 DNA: TGCGCCAGCAGCTTGGAAGCAGGGAACACTGAAGCTTTCTTT. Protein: CASSLEAGNTEAFF. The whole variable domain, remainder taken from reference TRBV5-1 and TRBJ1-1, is KAGVTQTPRYLIKTRGQQVTLSCSPISGHRSVSWYQQTPGQGLQFLFEYFSETQRNKGNFPGRFSGRQFSNSRSEMNVSTLELGDSALYLCASSLEAGNTEAFFGQGTRLTVV.

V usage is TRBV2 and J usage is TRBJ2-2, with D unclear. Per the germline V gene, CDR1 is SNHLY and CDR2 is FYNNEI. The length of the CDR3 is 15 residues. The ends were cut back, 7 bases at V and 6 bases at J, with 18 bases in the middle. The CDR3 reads CASNSDSLDPGELFF. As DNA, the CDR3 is TGTGCCAGCAATTCAGACTCCCTCGACCCCGGGGAGCTGTTTTTT.

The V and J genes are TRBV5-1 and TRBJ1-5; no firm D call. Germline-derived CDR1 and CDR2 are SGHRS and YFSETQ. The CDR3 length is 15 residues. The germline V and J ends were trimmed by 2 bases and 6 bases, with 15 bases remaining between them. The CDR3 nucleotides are TGCGCCAGCAGCTTAGGTCAAGGCGGTGGTCAGCCCCAGCATTTT. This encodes CASSLGQGGGQPQHF.

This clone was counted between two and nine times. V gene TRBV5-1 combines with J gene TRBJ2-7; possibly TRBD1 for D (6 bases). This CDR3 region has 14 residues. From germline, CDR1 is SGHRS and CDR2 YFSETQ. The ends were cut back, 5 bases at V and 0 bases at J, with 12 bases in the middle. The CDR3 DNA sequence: TGCGCCAGCAGGGGGACACCCCCCTCCTACGAGCAGTACTTC. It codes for CASRGTPPSYEQYF.

This CDR3 is CASSFTGTGGYTF. The CDR3 bases are TGTGCCAGCAGCTTCACCGGGACAGGGGGCTACACCTTC. The chain couples TRBV5-8 to TRBJ1-2, with 9 bases lining up with TRBD1. The germline V gene has CDR1 SGHTS and CDR2 YDEGEE. CDR3 length: 13 residues. V lost 2 bases to trimming and J lost 8 bases; unmatched junction nucleotides: 4.

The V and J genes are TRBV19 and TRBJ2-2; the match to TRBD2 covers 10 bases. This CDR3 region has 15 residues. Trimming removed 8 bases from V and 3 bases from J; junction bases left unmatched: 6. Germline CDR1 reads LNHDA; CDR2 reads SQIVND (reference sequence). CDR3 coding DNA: TGTGCCAGTTCGGCGACTAGCGGGTACACCGGGGAGCTGTTTTTT. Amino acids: CASSATSGYTGELFF.

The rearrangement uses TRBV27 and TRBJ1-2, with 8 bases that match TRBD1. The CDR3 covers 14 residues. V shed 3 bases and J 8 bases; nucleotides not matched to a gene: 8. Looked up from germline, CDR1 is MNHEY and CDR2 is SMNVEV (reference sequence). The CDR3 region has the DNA TGTGCCAGCAGTTTTCTTCAGGGGGCGGTCGGCTACACCTTC. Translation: CASSFLQGAVGYTF.

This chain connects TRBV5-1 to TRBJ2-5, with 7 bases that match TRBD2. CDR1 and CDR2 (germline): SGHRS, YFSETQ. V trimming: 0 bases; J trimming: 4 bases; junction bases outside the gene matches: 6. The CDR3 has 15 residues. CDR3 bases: TGCGCCAGCAGCTTGGTATCGGGCGGGGGAGAGACCCAGTACTTC. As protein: CASSLVSGGGETQYF.

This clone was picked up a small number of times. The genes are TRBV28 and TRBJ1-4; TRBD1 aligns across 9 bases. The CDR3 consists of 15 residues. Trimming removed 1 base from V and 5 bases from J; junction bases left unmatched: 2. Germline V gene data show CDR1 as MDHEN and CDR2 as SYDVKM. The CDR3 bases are TGTGCCAGCAGTTTATTGGGGACAGGGAATGAAAAACTGTTTTTT. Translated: CASSLLGTGNEKLFF.

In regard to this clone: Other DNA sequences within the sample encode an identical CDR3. Here the CDR3 reads CASSVGGLAGGDGELFF. CDR3 sequence (DNA): TGTGCCAGCAGCGTAGGGGGACTAGCGGGAGGGGACGGGGAGCTGTTTTTT. This sequence joins TRBV9 and TRBJ2-2, with 16 bases lining up with TRBD2. Germline V gives CDR1 SGDLS, CDR2 YYNGEE. V shed 0 bases, J shed 7 bases, and the junction held 3 bases outside the gene matches. This CDR3 comprises 17 residues. The full variable domain, with the rest looked up from reference TRBV9 and TRBJ2-2, is DSGVTQTPKHLITATGQRVTLRCSPRSGDLSVYWYQQSLDQGLQFLIQYYNGEERAKGNILERFSAQQFPDLHSELNLSSLELGDSALYFCASSVGGLAGGDGELFFGEGSRLTVL.

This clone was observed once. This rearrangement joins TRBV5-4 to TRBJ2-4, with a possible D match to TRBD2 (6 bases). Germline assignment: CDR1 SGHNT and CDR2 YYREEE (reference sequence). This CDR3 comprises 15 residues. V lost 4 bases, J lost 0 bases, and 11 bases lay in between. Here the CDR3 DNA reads TGTGCCAGCAGCCAAGCGGGTGTAGCCAAAAACATTCAGTACTTC. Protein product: CASSQAGVAKNIQYF.

The CDR3 coding sequence is TGTGCCAGCAGTGAAATGACGGAGAGCAATCAGCCCCAGCATTTT. Translating it yields CASSEMTESNQPQHF. The chain combines TRBV2 with TRBJ1-5; no clear D. This CDR3 is 15 amino acids long. Germline V CDR1 and CDR2: SNHLY, FYNNEI. V gave up 2 bases and J gave up 1 base, with 9 bases separating them.

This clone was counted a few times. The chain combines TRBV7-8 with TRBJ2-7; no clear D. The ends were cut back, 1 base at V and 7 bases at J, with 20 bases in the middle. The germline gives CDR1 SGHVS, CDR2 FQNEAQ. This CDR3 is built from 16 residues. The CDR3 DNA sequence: TGTGCCAGCAGCTTAGTAATCCGGTCCACTTACCGAGAGCAGTACTTC. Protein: CASSLVIRSTYREQYF.

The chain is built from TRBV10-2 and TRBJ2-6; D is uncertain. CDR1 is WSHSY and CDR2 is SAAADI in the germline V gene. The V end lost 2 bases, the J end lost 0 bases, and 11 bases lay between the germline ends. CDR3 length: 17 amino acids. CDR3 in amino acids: CASSEGRMNSGANVLTF. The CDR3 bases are TGCGCCAGCAGTGAGGGCAGGATGAACTCTGGGGCCAACGTCCTGACTTTC.

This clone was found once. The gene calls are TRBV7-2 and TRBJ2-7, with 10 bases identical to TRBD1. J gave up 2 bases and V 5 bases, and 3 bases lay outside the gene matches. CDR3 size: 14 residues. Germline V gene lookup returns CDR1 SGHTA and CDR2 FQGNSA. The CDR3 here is CASSPGTGAYEQYF. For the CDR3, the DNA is TGTGCCAGCAGCCCCGGGACAGGGGCCTACGAGCAGTACTTC.

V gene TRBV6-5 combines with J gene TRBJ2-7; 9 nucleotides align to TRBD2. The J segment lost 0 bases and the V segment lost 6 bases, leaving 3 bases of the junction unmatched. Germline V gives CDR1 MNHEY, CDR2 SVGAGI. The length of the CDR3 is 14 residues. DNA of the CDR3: TGTGCCAGCAGCAGTAGCGGGGGCTCCTACGAGCAGTACTTC. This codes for CASSSSGGSYEQYF.

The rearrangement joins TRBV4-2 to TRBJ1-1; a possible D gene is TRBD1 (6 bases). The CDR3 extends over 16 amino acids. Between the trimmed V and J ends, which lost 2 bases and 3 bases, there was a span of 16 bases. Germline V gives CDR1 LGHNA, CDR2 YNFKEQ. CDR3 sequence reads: CASSQPTGGADTEAFF. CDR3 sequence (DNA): TGTGCCAGCAGCCAACCCACGGGGGGCGCGGACACTGAAGCTTTCTTT.